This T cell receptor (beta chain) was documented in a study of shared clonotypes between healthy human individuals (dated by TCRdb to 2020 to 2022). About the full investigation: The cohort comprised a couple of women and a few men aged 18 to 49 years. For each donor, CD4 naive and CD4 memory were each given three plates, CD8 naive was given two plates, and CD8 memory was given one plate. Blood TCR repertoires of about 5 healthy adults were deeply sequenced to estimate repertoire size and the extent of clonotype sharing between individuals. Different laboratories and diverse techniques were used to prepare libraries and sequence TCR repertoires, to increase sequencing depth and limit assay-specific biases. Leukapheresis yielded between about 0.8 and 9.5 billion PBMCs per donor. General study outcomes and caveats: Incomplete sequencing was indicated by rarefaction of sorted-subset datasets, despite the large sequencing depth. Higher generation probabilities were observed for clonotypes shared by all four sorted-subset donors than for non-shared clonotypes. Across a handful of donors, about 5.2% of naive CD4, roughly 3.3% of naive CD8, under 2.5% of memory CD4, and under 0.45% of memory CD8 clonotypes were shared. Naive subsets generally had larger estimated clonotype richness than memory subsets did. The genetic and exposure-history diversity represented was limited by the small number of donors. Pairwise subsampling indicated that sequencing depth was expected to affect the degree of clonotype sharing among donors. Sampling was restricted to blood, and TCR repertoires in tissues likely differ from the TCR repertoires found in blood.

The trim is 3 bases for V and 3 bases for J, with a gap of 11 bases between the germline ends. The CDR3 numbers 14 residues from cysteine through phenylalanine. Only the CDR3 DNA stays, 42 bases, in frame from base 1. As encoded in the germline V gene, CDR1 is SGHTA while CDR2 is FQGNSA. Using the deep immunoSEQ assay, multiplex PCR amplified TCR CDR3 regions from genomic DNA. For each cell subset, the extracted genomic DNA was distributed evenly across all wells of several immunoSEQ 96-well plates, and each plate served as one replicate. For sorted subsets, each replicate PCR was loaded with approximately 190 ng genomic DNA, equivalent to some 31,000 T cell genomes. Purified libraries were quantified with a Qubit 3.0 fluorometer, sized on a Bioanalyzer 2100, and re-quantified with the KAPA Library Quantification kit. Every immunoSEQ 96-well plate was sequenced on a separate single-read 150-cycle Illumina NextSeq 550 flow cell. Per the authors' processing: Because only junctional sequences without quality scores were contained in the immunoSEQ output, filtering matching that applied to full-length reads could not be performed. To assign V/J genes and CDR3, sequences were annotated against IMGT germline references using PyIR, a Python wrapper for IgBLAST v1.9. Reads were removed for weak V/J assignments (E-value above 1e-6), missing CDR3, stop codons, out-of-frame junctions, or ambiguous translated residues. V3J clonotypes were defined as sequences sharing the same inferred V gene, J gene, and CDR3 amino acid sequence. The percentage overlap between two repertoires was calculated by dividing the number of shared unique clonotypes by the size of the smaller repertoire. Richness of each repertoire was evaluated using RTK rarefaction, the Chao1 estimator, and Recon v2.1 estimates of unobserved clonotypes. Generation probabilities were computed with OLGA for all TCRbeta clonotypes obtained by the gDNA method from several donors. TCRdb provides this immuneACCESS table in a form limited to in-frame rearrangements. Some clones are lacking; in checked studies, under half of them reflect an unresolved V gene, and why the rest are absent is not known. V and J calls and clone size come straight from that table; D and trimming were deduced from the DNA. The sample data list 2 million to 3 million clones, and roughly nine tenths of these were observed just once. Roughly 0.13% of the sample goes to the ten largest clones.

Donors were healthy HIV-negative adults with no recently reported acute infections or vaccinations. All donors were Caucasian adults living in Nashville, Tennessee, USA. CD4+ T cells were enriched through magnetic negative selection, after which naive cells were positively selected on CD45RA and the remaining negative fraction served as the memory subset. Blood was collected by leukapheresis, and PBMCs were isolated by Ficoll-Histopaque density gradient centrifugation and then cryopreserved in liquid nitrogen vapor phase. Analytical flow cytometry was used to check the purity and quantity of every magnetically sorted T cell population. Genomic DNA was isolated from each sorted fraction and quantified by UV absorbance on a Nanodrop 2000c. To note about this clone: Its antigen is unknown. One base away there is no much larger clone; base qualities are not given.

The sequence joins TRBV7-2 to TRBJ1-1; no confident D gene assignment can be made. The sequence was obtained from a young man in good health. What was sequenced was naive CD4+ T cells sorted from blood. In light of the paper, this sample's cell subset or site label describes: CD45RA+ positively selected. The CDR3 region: CASSFDKIYTEAFF. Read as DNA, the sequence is TGTGCCAGCAGCTTTGACAAGATATACACTGAAGCTTTCTTT.